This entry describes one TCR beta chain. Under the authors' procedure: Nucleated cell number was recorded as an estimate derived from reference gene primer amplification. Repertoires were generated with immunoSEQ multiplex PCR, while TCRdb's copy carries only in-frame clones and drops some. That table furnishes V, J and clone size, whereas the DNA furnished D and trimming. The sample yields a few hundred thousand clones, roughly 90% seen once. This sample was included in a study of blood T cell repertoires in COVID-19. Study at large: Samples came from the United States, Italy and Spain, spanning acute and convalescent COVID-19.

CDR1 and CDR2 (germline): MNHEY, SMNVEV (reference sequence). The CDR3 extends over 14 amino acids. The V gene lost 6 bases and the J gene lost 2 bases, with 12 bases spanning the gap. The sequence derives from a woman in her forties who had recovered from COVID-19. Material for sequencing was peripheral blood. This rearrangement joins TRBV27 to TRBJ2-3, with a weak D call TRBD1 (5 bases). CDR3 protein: CASSVDGATDTQYF. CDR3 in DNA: TGTGCCAGCAGCGTGGATGGGGCCACAGATACGCAGTATTTT.